Given below is one TCR beta chain in context. This sample stems from a study of blood T cell repertoires in COVID-19. In the study overall: The United States, Italy and Spain supplied acute and convalescent COVID-19 samples. In each case, the material was cDNA or gDNA derived from T cells, B-cell-depleted T cells, or PBMCs.

Original processing notes: Nucleated cell counts were estimated from reference gene primer amplification. Clones were sequenced by immunoSEQ multiplex PCR, and TCRdb holds only the in-frame ones, with some missing. D and trimming come from the DNA, and the V and J calls and clone size come from that table. The table lists about 190,000 clones, approximately 79% of them singletons. CDR1 SNHLY and CDR2 FYNNEI come from the germline V gene. This CDR3 has 14 amino acids. Between the trimmed V and J ends, which lost 5 bases and 4 bases, there was a span of 11 bases. V gene TRBV2 combines with J gene TRBJ1-4; maybe TRBD1 (6 bases). The sample consisted of peripheral blood. This sequence was found in a man in his sixties with active or convalescent COVID-19. CDR3 in DNA: TGTGCCAGCAGTACGACAGGTCTTAATGAAAAACTGTTTTTT. Amino acid sequence: CASSTTGLNEKLFF.